This TCR beta chain was identified in a study of blood T cell repertoires in COVID-19. After removal of 0 bases from V and 1 base from J, the junction contained 8 bases not matched to a gene. CDR1 is SGHTA and CDR2 is FQGNSA in the germline V gene. CDR3 length equals 17 residues. The data were produced by immunoSEQ multiplex PCR, yet TCRdb's version contains in-frame clones alone and is incomplete. The table shows 13,000 to 15,000 clones, with roughly 80% occurring only once. The chain recombines TRBV7-2 with TRBJ2-5, with TRBD2 matching 7 bases. The sample was peripheral blood. The TCR was taken from a human donor in a cohort sampled during active COVID-19. The CDR3 DNA reads as TGTGCCAGCAGCTTAGCGCTCACGGGAGGACTCCAAGAGACCCAGTACTTC. Its protein product is CASSLALTGGLQETQYF.